The rows below give T cell receptor beta chains drawn from one sample of a study of T cells in Graves' hyperthyroidism and ophthalmopathy. TCRdb analysed the multiplex PCR reads with MiXCR anew, one entry per CDR3 protein. The repertoire holds about 420,000 distinct CDR3 sequences, with 15% to 17% as singletons. Input material: blood. The origin of the receptors is a young woman with Graves' hyperthyroidism. Each CDR3 is given with its conserved first and last residue. Each record gives: J gene, D gene, CDR3 length, clone size, V gene, CDR3 DNA, CDR3 protein. D genes are given only for firm matches. Rows may omit the clone size; those that give it use once, few, many or a size class.

TRBJ2-4 - 17 many TRBV28 TGTGCCAGCAGTTTATGGGACAGTTCCTTTGGCAAAAACATTCAGTACTTC CASSLWDSSFGKNIQYF
TRBJ2-7 TRBD1 15 many TRBV27 TGTGCCACTCTCGTTGGGACAGCCGTTTCCTACGAGCAGTACTTC CATLVGTAVSYEQYF
TRBJ2-5 TRBD2 13 many TRBV2 TGTGCCAGCAGACCGGGGGGTCGAGAGACCCAGTACTTC CASRPGGRETQYF
TRBJ1-5 - 12 - TRBV19 TGTGCCAGTGCGCGGGGCAATCAGCCCCAGCATTTT CASARGNQPQHF
TRBJ1-1 - 11 many TRBV6-6 TGTGCCAGCAGTTATACTACTGAAGCTTTCTTT CASSYTTEAFF
TRBJ2-3 - 11 many TRBV6-2/TRBV6-3 TGTGCCAGCAGAAGGGCAGATACGCAGTATTTT CASRRADTQYF
TRBJ1-3 - 15 - TRBV7-2 TGTGCCAGCAGCCCTCAGGTTATCTCTGGAAACACCATATATTTT CASSPQVISGNTIYF
TRBJ2-2 - 14 once TRBV9 TGTGCCAGCAGCCCCCCCCGGGACACCGGGGAGCTGTTTTTT CASSPPRDTGELFF
TRBJ2-3 - 11 many TRBV10-3 TGTGCCATCAGGCACACAGATACGCAGTATTTT CAIRHTDTQYF
TRBJ2-5 - 17 - TRBV6-2/TRBV6-3 TGTGCCAGCACCCTTCGAGGGTTGCAGCCCCACCAAGAGACCCAGTACTTC CASTLRGLQPHQETQYF
TRBJ2-1 TRBD2 13 many TRBV2 TGTGCCAGCAGACTAGCGGAGTACAATGAGCAGTTCTTC CASRLAEYNEQFF
TRBJ2-3 - 16 many TRBV12-3/TRBV12-4 TGTGCCAGCACCCCTGCGGGGTTTAATAGCACAGATACGCAGTATTTT CASTPAGFNSTDTQYF
TRBJ1-5 - 13 many TRBV20-1 TGCAGTGCTGCTCCAGGGTACGGTCAGCCCCAGCATTTT CSAAPGYGQPQHF
TRBJ2-1 - 15 few TRBV6-2/TRBV6-3 TGTGCCAGCATTAAATTTCAGACAAGCTACAATGAGCAGTTCTTC CASIKFQTSYNEQFF
TRBJ2-1 TRBD2 17 - TRBV5-5 TGTGCCAGCATGGCTAGCGGTCTTCGCGGGCCCTACAATGAGCAGTTCTTC CASMASGLRGPYNEQFF
TRBJ2-5 TRBD1 18 many TRBV3-1 TGTGCCAGCAGCCATTCATCACTACAGACAGGGGGTAAAGAGACCCAGTACTTC CASSHSSLQTGGKETQYF
TRBJ1-4 TRBD1 16 few TRBV20-1 TGCAGTGCTAGAGATCTCGGGGACAGGGGAATTGAAAAACTGTTTTTT CSARDLGDRGIEKLFF
TRBJ2-6 TRBD1 17 many TRBV28 TGTGCCAGCAGTGAAGGCGACAGGGGCACTGGGGCCAACGTCCTGACTTTC CASSEGDRGTGANVLTF
TRBJ2-5 - 14 many TRBV6-1 TGTGCCACCTTAAGAGCGGGACAGCAAGAGACCCAGTACTTC CATLRAGQQETQYF
TRBJ2-3 TRBD1 15 many TRBV7-9 TGTGCCAGCAGCTTATCGACAGGGATCACAGATACGCAGTATTTT CASSLSTGITDTQYF
TRBJ2-3 TRBD2 17 - TRBV6-4 TGTGCCAGCAGTGGACGACTAGCGGGGGGTGGCACAGATACGCAGTATTTT CASSGRLAGGGTDTQYF
TRBJ1-1 - 14 many TRBV5-1 TGCGCCAGCAGCTTGGAGGGAACCCACACTGAAGCTTTCTTT CASSLEGTHTEAFF
TRBJ2-2 - 13 many TRBV13 TGTGCCAGCAGCTCCTTAAACACCGGGGAGCTGTTTTTT CASSSLNTGELFF
TRBJ1-4 TRBD1 16 - TRBV28 TGTGCCAGCAGCCCGGTGGGGACAGGGTCGAATGAAAAACTGTTTTTT CASSPVGTGSNEKLFF
TRBJ2-7 TRBD2 13 few TRBV6-5 TGTGCCAGCAGTTACACGGGAGGAGGAGAGCAGTACTTC CASSYTGGGEQYF
TRBJ2-7 - 15 many TRBV3-1 TGTGCCAGCAGCCAGCGGTCGGACAGCGGCTACGAGCAGTACTTC CASSQRSDSGYEQYF
TRBJ1-2 TRBD1 13 many TRBV20-1 TGCAGTGCGTACACAGGGGGTATCTATGGCTACACCTTC CSAYTGGIYGYTF
TRBJ2-7 TRBD1 15 many TRBV2 TGTGCCAGCAGCAACCCGGGACAGGGGTTCTACGAGCAGTACTTC CASSNPGQGFYEQYF
TRBJ1-2 TRBD1 12 few TRBV6-2/TRBV6-3 TGTGCCAGCAGACCCGGACAGGCCGGCTACACCTTC CASRPGQAGYTF
TRBJ2-7 - 12 many TRBV7-9 TGTGCCAGCAGCTTAGAGAGGGACGAGCAGTACTTC CASSLERDEQYF
TRBJ1-1 - 12 many TRBV11-2 TGTGCCAGCAGCGCCACGGGGACTGAAGCTTTCTTT CASSATGTEAFF
TRBJ1-2 TRBD1 14 many TRBV7-9 TGTGCCAGCAGCCCTGACAGGGGGTCGGGGGGCTACACCTTC CASSPDRGSGGYTF
TRBJ1-5 TRBD1 14 few TRBV20-1 TGCAGTGCCAGGACAGGCTATAGCAATCAGCCCCAGCATTTT CSARTGYSNQPQHF
TRBJ2-5 - 15 few TRBV4-2 TGTGCCAGCAGCCAAGCGGTAGGAATTTATGCGACCCAGTACTTC CASSQAVGIYATQYF
TRBJ1-1 - 19 - TRBV4-1 TGCGCCAGCAGCCAGACACGTGGGATGGCGGCAGAAGGGTACACTGAAGCTTTCTTT CASSQTRGMAAEGYTEAFF
TRBJ1-2 TRBD1 15 - TRBV28 TGTGCCAGCAGTGACGGGCCCGGACAGGGGGAAGGCTACACCTTC CASSDGPGQGEGYTF
TRBJ1-2 - 14 many TRBV5-6 TGTGCCAGCAGCTTAAAAGTTCGGGCCTATGGCTACACCTTC CASSLKVRAYGYTF
TRBJ1-2 TRBD1 14 few TRBV4-1 TGCGCCAGCAGCCCCTCCGACAGGGACTATGGCTACACCTTC CASSPSDRDYGYTF
TRBJ2-6 TRBD1 15 many TRBV28 TGTGCCAGCAGATTACAGGGGGCTGGGGCCAACGTCCTGACTTTC CASRLQGAGANVLTF
TRBJ1-1 - 17 many TRBV7-9 TGTGCCAGCAGCTTAGTCAGCGGATTTGGGCGGGACACTGAAGCTTTCTTT CASSLVSGFGRDTEAFF
TRBJ1-1 - 16 few TRBV4-2 TGTGCCAGCAGCCAGGCCCAGGGCCGCTGGGATGCTGAAGCTTTCTTT CASSQAQGRWDAEAFF
TRBJ2-5 - 15 - TRBV5-1 TGCGCCAGCAGCCTACCGACAGAATCACAAGAGACCCAGTACTTC CASSLPTESQETQYF